This T cell receptor beta chain is from a study of blood T cell repertoires in COVID-19. Trimming pared 2 bases from V and 6 bases from J, leaving 10 bases between. CDR1 and CDR2 (germline): LNHDA, SQIVND (reference sequence). This CDR3 has 14 residues. Only in-frame clones appear in the TCRdb table, and some are missing; sequencing was by immunoSEQ multiplex PCR. The sample holds about 160,000 clones, about nine tenths seen once. This clonotype was obtained from a woman aged 55-70 years with active or convalescent COVID-19. The sample consisted of peripheral blood. The chain combines TRBV19 with TRBJ1-4, with a tentative D call TRBD1 (6 bases). As DNA, the CDR3 is TGTGCCAGTAGTATACAGGGGATTGATGAAAAACTGTTTTTT. Amino acid sequence: CASSIQGIDEKLFF.